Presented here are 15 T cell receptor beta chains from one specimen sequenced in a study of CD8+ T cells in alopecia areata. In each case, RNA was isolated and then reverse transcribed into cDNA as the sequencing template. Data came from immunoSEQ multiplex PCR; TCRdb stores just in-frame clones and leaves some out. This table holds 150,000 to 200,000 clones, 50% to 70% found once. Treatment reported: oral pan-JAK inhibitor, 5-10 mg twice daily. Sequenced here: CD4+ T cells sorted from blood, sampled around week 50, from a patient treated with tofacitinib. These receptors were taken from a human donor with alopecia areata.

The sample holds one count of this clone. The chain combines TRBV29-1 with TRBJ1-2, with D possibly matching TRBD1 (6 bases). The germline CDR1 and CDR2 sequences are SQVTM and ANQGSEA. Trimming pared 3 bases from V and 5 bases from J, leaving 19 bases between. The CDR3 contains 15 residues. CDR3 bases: TGCAGCGTTGATTTATTAGGGGGGCGAAGTTATGGCTACACCTTC. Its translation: CSVDLLGGRSYGYTF. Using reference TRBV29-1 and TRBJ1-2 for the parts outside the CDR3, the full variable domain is SAVISQKPSRDICQRGTSLTIQCQVDSQVTMMFWYRQQPGQSLTLIATANQGSEATYESGFVIDKFPISRPNLTFSTLTVSNMSPEDSSIYLCSVDLLGGRSYGYTFGSGTRLTVV.

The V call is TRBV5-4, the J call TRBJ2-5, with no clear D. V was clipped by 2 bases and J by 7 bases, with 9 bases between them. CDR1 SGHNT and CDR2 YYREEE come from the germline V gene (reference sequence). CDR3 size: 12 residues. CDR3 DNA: TGTGCCAGCAGCTTCGTGGGTGGGACCCAGTACTTC. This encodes CASSFVGGTQYF.

The CDR3 here is CSVEGQIDEKLFF. CDR3 coding DNA: TGCAGCGTTGAGGGACAGATTGATGAAAAACTGTTTTTT. This sequence joins TRBV29-1 and TRBJ1-4; 7 bases are shared with TRBD1. The CDR3 extends over 13 amino acids. The V gene's germline CDR1 is SQVTM and CDR2 ANQGSEA. J was trimmed by 6 bases and V by 3 bases; bases with no gene match: 4.

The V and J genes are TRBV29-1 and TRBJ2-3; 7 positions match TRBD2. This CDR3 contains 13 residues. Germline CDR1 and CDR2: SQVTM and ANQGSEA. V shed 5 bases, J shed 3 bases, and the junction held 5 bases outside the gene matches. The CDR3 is CSVMWEGTDTQYF. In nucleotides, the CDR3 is TGCAGCGTTATGTGGGAGGGGACAGATACGCAGTATTTT.

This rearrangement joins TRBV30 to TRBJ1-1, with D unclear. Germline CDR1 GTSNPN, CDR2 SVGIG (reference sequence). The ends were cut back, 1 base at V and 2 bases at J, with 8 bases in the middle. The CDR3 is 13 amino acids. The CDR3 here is CAWSGRTNTEAFF. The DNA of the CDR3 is TGTGCCTGGAGTGGAAGAACCAACACTGAAGCTTTCTTT.

CDR3 DNA sequence: TGTGCCAGCCATGATAGCGGGGGAACGAACATTCAGTACTTC. Protein product: CASHDSGGTNIQYF. The chain has TRBV6-5 and TRBJ2-4, with 9 bases that match TRBD2. Germline values: CDR1 MNHEY, CDR2 SVGAGI. The CDR3 has 14 residues. Trimming removed 8 bases from V and 7 bases from J; junction bases left unmatched: 9.

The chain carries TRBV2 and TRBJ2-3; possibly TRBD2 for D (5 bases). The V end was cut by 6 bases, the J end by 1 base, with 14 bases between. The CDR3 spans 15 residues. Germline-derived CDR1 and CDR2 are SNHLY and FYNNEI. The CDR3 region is CASSQDLRGTDTQYF. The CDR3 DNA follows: TGTGCCAGCAGCCAGGACTTGCGGGGCACAGATACGCAGTATTTT.

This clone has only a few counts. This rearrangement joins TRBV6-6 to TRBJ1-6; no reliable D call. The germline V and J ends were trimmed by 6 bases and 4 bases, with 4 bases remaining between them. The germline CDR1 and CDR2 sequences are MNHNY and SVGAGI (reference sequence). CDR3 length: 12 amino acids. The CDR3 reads CASRGYNSPLHF. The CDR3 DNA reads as TGTGCCAGCAGGGGGTATAATTCACCCCTCCACTTT.

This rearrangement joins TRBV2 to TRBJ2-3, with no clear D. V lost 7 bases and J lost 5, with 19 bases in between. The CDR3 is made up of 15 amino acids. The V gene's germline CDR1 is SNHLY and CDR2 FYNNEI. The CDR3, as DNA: TGTGCCAGCATCTACGGATCACGAAATTTAGATACGCAGTATTTT. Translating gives CASIYGSRNLDTQYF.

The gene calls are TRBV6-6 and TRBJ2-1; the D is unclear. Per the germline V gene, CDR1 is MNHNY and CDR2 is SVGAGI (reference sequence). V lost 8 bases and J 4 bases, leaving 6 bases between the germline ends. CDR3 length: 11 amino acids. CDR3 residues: CASEFYNEQFF. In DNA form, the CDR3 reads TGTGCCAGCGAATTTTACAATGAGCAGTTCTTC.

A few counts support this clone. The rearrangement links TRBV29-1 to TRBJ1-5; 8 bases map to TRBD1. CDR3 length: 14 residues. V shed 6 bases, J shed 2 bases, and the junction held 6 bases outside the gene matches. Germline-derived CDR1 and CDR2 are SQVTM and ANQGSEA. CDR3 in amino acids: CSVADRGGNQPQHF. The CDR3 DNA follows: TGCAGCGTCGCAGACAGGGGTGGCAATCAGCCCCAGCATTTT.

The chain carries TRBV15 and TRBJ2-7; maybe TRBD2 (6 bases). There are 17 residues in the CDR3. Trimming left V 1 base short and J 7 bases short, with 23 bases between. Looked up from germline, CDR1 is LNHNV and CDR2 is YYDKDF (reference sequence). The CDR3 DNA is TGTGCCACCAGCAGAGCCTTGGGGGGATCAAGTGCCATAGAGCAGTACTTC. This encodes CATSRALGGSSAIEQYF.

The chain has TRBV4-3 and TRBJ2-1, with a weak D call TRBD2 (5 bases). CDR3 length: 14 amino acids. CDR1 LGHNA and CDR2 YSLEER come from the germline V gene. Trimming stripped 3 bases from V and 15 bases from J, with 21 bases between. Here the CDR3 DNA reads TGCGCCAGCAGCCAGGAGGTGGAAGGAGTGGGTCGGTTCTTC. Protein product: CASSQEVEGVGRFF.

The CDR3 nucleotides read TGTGCCAGCAGCCGGACAGGGAGTACCGGGGAGCTGTTTTTT. This codes for CASSRTGSTGELFF. The gene calls are TRBV7-6 and TRBJ2-2, with 8 nucleotides matching TRBD1. The CDR3 contains 14 residues. V gave up 5 bases and J gave up 5 bases; unmatched junction bases: 4. Germline lookup yields CDR1 SGHVS and CDR2 FNYEAQ.

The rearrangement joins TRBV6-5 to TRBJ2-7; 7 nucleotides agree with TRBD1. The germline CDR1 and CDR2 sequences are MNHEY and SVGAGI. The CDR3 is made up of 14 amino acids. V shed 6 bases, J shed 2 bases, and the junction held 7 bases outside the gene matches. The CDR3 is CASSPTGSTYEQYF. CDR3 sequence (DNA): TGTGCCAGCAGCCCGACAGGGTCAACCTACGAGCAGTACTTC.